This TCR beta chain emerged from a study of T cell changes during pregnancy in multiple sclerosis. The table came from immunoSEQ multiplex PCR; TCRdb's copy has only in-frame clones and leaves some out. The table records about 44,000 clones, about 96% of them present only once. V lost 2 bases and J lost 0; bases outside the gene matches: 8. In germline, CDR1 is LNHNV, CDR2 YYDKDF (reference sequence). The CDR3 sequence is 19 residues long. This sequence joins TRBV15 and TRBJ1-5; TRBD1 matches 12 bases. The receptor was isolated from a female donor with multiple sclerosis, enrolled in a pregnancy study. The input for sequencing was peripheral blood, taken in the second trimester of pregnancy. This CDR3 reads CATSRPGTGGLYSNQPQHF. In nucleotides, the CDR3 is TGTGCCACCAGCAGACCCGGGACAGGGGGCCTTTATAGCAATCAGCCCCAGCATTTT.